The sequence of this T cell receptor (beta chain) was determined in a study of vaccination effects on CD4 cells after COVID-19. Regarding the study as a whole: Late post-vaccination, clones induced by infection and those induced by vaccine underwent marked clonal contraction. Common cold coronavirus cross-reactivity was shown by only 1 of 255 vaccine-induced clones in healthy vaccinees.

In the case of this clone: Its target is unknown.

The data were produced by immunoSEQ multiplex PCR, yet TCRdb's version contains in-frame clones alone and is incomplete. The sample has 40,000 to 45,000 clones; roughly four fifths are singletons. Before sequencing took place, the ViraFEST assay used viral peptide pools to expand antigen-specific CD4+ T cells. Culture proceeded for under twelve days, and CD4+ T cells were then isolated. According to the study, vaccine recipients showed no prior SARS-CoV-2 infection and negative nucleocapsid antibodies. The culture medium for approximately 1.9 million PBMC per well included roughly 9.2 IU/ml IL-2 and roughly 10 ug/ml peptides. This CDR3 has 16 residues. Losses at the gene ends were 7 bases for V and 2 bases for J; bases not matched to a gene: 10. Looked up from germline, CDR1 is MDHEN and CDR2 is SYDVKM.

The material sequenced was CD4+ T cells from PBMCs cultured with SARS-CoV-2 spike peptides, taken before COVID-19 vaccination. The sequence derives from a human donor who received a COVID-19 vaccine. The rearrangement links TRBV28 to TRBJ1-2; 10 bases are a match to TRBD1. CDR3 DNA: TGTGCCAGCACCATTACCGGGACAGGGGTAAACTATGGCTACACCTTC. Protein: CASTITGTGVNYGYTF.